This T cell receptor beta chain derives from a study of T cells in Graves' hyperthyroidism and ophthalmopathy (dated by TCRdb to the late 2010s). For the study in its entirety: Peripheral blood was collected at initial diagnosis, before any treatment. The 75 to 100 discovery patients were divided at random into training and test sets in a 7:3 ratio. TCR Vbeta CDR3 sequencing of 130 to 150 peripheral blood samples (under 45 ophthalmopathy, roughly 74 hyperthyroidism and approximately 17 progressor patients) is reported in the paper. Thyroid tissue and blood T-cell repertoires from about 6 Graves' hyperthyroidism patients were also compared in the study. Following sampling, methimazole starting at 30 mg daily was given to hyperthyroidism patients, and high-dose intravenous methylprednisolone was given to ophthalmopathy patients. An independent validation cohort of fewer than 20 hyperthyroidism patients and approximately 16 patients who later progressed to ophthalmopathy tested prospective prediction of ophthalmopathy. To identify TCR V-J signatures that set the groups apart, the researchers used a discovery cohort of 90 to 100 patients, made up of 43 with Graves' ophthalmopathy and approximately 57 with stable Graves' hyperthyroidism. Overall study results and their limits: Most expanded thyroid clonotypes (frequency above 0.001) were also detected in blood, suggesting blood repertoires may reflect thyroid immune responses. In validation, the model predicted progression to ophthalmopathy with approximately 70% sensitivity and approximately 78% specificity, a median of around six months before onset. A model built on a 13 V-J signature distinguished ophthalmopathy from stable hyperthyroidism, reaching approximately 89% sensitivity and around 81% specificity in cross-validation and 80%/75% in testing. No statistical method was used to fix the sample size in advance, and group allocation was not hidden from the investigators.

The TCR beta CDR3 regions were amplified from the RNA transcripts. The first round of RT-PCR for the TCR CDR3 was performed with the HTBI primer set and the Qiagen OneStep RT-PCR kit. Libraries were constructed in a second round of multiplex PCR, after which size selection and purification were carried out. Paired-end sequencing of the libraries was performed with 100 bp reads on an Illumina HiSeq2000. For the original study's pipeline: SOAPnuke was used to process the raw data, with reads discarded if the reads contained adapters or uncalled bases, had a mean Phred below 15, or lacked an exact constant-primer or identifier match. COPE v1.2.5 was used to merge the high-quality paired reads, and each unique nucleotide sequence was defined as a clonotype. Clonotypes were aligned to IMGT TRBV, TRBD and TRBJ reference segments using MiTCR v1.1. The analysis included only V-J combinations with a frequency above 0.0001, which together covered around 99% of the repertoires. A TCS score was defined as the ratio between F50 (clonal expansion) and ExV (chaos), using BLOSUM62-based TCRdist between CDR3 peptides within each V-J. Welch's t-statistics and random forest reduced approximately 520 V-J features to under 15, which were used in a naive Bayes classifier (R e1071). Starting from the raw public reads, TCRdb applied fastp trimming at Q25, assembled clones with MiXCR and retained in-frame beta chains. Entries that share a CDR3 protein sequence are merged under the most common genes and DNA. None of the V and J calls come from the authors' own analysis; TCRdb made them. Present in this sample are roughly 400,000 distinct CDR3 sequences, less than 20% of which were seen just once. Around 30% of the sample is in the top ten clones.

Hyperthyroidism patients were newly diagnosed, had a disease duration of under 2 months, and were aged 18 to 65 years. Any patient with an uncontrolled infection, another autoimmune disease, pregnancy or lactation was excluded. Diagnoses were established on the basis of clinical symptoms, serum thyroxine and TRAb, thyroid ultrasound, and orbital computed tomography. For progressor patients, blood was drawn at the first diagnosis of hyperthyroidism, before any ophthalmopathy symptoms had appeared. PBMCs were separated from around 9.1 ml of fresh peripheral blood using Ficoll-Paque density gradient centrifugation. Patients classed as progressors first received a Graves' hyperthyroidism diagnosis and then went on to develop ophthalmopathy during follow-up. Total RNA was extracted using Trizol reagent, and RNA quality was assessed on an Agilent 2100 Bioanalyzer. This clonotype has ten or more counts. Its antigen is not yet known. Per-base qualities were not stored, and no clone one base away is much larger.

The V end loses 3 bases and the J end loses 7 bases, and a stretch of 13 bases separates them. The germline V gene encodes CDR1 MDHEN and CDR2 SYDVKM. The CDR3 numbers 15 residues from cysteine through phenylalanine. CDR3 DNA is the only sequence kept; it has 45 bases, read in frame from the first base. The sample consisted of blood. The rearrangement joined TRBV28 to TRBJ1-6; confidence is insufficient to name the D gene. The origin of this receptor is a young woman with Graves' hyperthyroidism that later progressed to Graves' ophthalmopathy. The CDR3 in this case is CASSFRQEWNSPLHF. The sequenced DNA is TGTGCCAGCAGTTTTAGGCAGGAGTGGAATTCACCCCTCCACTTT.